The 9 T cell receptor beta chains below come from one sample, sequenced in a study of spatial heterogeneity in lung cancer. Regarding time point: blood at routine non-recurrence follow-up after resection. The study sequenced unsorted whole RNA from tumor, nontumor lung or frozen PBMC. Via MiXCR, TCRdb re-called the 5' RACE reads, giving one row per CDR3 protein. The sample shows around 110,000 distinct CDR3 sequences, 9% to 15% of them seen only once. This specimen was PBMCs, taken at follow-up. Source of these receptors: a male donor with early-stage non-small cell lung cancer.

The rearrangement joins TRBV6-5 to TRBJ1-2; maybe TRBD1 (5 bases). Germline CDR1 reads MNHEY; CDR2 reads SVGAGI. Trimming took off 8 bases at V and 5 bases at J, with 15 bases between the two ends. The CDR3 spans 13 residues. The CDR3 coding sequence is TGTGCCAGCGCCGACGACAGAAAATATGGCTACACCTTC. As protein: CASADDRKYGYTF.

The chain combines TRBV4-2 with TRBJ2-1, with 11 bases aligning to TRBD2. The CDR3 is 16 residues long. The germline gives CDR1 LGHNA, CDR2 YNFKEQ. J was trimmed by 3 bases and V by 0 bases; bases with no gene match: 1. The CDR3: CASSQDTSGGYNEQFF. The CDR3 bases are TGTGCCAGCAGCCAAGATACTAGCGGGGGCTACAATGAGCAGTTCTTC.

This clonotype was counted many times. The genes are TRBV5-1 and TRBJ2-1; D remains ambiguous. Trimming pared 3 bases from V and 4 bases from J, leaving 23 bases between. The CDR3 runs to 18 residues. Germline CDR1 reads SGHRS; CDR2 reads YFSETQ. The CDR3 DNA follows: TGCGCCAGCAGCTCAAGGTCGGGTATGCTTTCCTCTTACAATGAGCAGTTCTTC. As protein: CASSSRSGMLSSYNEQFF. The whole variable domain, filled in from reference TRBV5-1 and TRBJ2-1, reads KAGVTQTPRYLIKTRGQQVTLSCSPISGHRSVSWYQQTPGQGLQFLFEYFSETQRNKGNFPGRFSGRQFSNSRSEMNVSTLELGDSALYLCASSSRSGMLSSYNEQFFGPGTRLTVL.

This clonotype was detected a few times. The chain combines TRBV28 with TRBJ1-5; TRBD1 matches 9 bases. The CDR3 extends over 12 amino acids. V trimming: 6 bases; J trimming: 6 bases; junction bases outside the gene matches: 0. Germline V gives CDR1 MDHEN, CDR2 SYDVKM. This CDR3 reads CASRQGAQPQHF. CDR3 sequence (DNA): TGTGCCAGCAGACAGGGGGCTCAGCCCCAGCATTTT.

The gene calls are TRBV20-1 and TRBJ1-3; D possibly corresponds to TRBD1 (6 bases). Trimming took off 4 bases at V and 0 bases at J, with 19 bases between the two ends. Germline-derived CDR1 and CDR2 are DFQATT and SNEGSKA (reference sequence). This CDR3 is built from 17 residues. As DNA, the CDR3 is TGCAGTGCTACAAGACGGACAGCCGGACCCTCTGGAAACACCATATATTTT. Its translation: CSATRRTAGPSGNTIYF.

The V gene is TRBV5-1, the J gene TRBJ2-4; TRBD2 matches 7 bases. V was clipped by 4 bases and J by 5 bases; unmatched bases: 3. The CDR3 consists of 13 residues. In germline, CDR1 is SGHRS, CDR2 YFSETQ. This CDR3 is CASSMLAENIQYF. The CDR3 DNA is TGCGCCAGCAGCATGCTAGCGGAAAACATTCAGTACTTC.

V gene TRBV4-1 combines with J gene TRBJ2-7; D is ambiguous. From germline, CDR1 is MGHRA and CDR2 YSYEKL. The CDR3 length is 14 residues. Trimming pared 0 bases from V and 7 bases from J, leaving 13 bases between. The CDR3 protein is CASSQDFLLKEQYF. DNA for the CDR3: TGCGCCAGCAGCCAAGATTTCCTACTGAAGGAGCAGTACTTC.

Many counts were recorded for this clonotype. The chain joins TRBV7-8 to TRBJ1-2; 8 bases map to TRBD1. The CDR3 runs 13 residues. Trimming cost V 4 bases and J 7 bases; bases outside gene matches: 5. Germline CDR1 SGHVS, CDR2 FQNEAQ. The CDR3 DNA sequence: TGTGCCAGCAGCTCTGGACAGGGAGGTGGCTACACCTTC. Translated: CASSSGQGGGYTF.

The CDR3: CSVDLEGSGTEAFF. Written as DNA, the CDR3 is TGCAGCGTTGATTTGGAGGGGTCAGGGACTGAAGCTTTCTTT. The chain couples TRBV29-1 to TRBJ1-1; D perhaps matches TRBD1 (5 bases). V was pared by 3 bases and J by 5 bases, with 16 bases between. This CDR3 region has 14 residues. Germline V CDR1 and CDR2: SQVTM, ANQGSEA.